These 30 T cell receptor beta chains originate from one sample sequenced in a study of CD8+CD57+ T cells in acquired aplastic anemia. Patients picked for sequencing had shown CD8+CD57+ cell expansion detected by flow cytometry. Genomic DNA acted as the template from which TCR beta VDJ combination and CDR3 sequence profiling were carried out. One entry per CDR3 protein results from TCRdb running MiXCR on the reads. The repertoire holds 150,000 to 200,000 distinct CDR3 sequences, with over 40% as singletons. Sequencing was carried out using sorted CD4+, CD8+, or CD8+CD57+ T cells (not recorded which) from PBMCs. These TCRs come from a human donor with aplastic anemia.

Many counts were recorded for this clonotype. The chain employs TRBV30 and TRBJ2-7; D gene unclear. The length of the CDR3 is 12 residues. With 3 bases removed from V and 6 bases from J, the gap between germline ends came to 12 bases. In germline, CDR1 is GTSNPN, CDR2 SVGIG (reference sequence). As DNA, the CDR3 is TGTGCCTGGAGCCCCCCGTGGGCCGAGCAGTACTTC. Encoded protein: CAWSPPWAEQYF.

The J gene is TRBJ2-2, the V gene TRBV7-2; a weak D match, TRBD1 (6 bases). CDR1 and CDR2 (germline): SGHTA, FQGNSA. With 5 bases removed from V and 1 base from J, the gap between germline ends came to 11 bases. The CDR3 runs to 15 residues. CDR3 sequence (DNA): TGTGCCAGCAGCGTTCTGACAGGGAACACCGGGGAGCTGTTTTTT. Translation: CASSVLTGNTGELFF. The full variable domain, its missing parts supplied by reference TRBV7-2 and TRBJ2-2, is GAGVSQSPSNKVTEKGKDVELRCDPISGHTALYWYRQSLGQGLEFLIYFQGNSAPDKSGLPSDRFSAERTGGSVSTLTIQRTQQEDSAVYLCASSVLTGNTGELFFGEGSRLTVL.

Comments on this clonotype: A read error may explain this, as a much larger clone is one base away. V gene TRBV7-9 combines with J gene TRBJ2-2; perhaps TRBD2 as D (5 bases). Germline V CDR1 and CDR2: SEHNR, FQNEAQ (reference sequence). CDR3 size: 15 residues. V was pared by 8 bases and J by 4 bases, with 17 bases between. CDR3 in amino acids: CASVKLASSTGELFF. The CDR3 coding sequence is TGTGCCAGCGTGAAGTTAGCGTCGAGCACCGGGGAGCTGTTTTTT.

This sequence joins TRBV7-3 and TRBJ2-7; D is unresolved. CDR3 length equals 13 residues. The germline V gene encodes CDR1 SGHTA and CDR2 FQGTGA. V dropped 0 bases and J dropped 6 bases, with 9 bases sitting between them. Here the CDR3 reads CASSLTGSVEQYF. The CDR3 nucleotides are TGTGCCAGCAGCTTAACCGGGTCGGTCGAGCAGTACTTC.

J is TRBJ2-2 and V is TRBV4-1, with a possible D match to TRBD2 (5 bases). Germline CDR1 and CDR2: MGHRA and YSYEKL. This CDR3 contains 13 residues. The V gene lost 0 bases and the J gene lost 8 bases, with 7 bases spanning the gap. The CDR3 DNA is TGCGCCAGCAGCCAAGATCGGAGGGGGGAGCTGTTTTTT. Protein: CASSQDRRGELFF.

A remark on this clonotype: A read error may be the cause here, since a much bigger clone is one base away. Since no conserved phenylalanine or tryptophan closes the CDR3, a read error is the likely cause. The chain is built from TRBV5-1 and TRBJ2-1; 8 bases are a match to TRBD2. Germline CDR1 and CDR2: SGHRS and YFSETQ. Trimming at V came to 4 bases and at J to 3 bases, leaving 15 bases not matched to a gene. The length of the CDR3 is 18 residues. The CDR3 protein is CASSPREGGRVRYNEQFS. CDR3 DNA: TGCGCCAGCAGCCCCCGGGAGGGAGGGCGCGTCCGCTACAATGAGCAGTTCTCC.

This clonotype has a handful of counts. The genes are TRBV9 and TRBJ2-3; D might be TRBD1 (7 bases). The V gene's germline CDR1 is SGDLS and CDR2 YYNGEE. CDR3 size: 16 residues. The V and J ends lost 4 bases and 3 bases respectively, with 18 bases between them. The CDR3 here is CASSSDEGAGTDTQYF. The CDR3 nucleotides are TGTGCCAGCAGCTCAGACGAGGGGGCGGGGACAGATACGCAGTATTTT. Full variable domain (rest looked up from reference TRBV9 and TRBJ2-3): DSGVTQTPKHLITATGQRVTLRCSPRSGDLSVYWYQQSLDQGLQFLIQYYNGEERAKGNILERFSAQQFPDLHSELNLSSLELGDSALYFCASSSDEGAGTDTQYFGPGTRLTVL.

The chain employs TRBV11-1 and TRBJ2-7, with 15 bases that match TRBD2. CDR1 SGHAT and CDR2 FQDESV come from the germline V gene (reference sequence). Trimming took 5 bases from V and 4 from J; bases not matched to a gene: 9. CDR3 length: 17 residues. Written as DNA, the CDR3 is TGTGCCAGCAGCCTCTCAACCGGGACTAGCGGGAGGTACGAGCAGTACTTC. It yields the protein CASSLSTGTSGRYEQYF.

This clonotype was seen only a few times. The rearrangement links TRBV6-2 or TRBV6-3 to TRBJ2-3; TRBD2 agrees at 13 bases. This CDR3 spans 17 amino acids. CDR1 is MNHEY and CDR2 is SVGEGT in the germline V gene. V lost 6 bases to trimming and J lost 4 bases; unmatched junction nucleotides: 10. The DNA of the CDR3 is TGTGCCAGCAGCTCCTCCAGACTAGCGGGGGGACCAGATACGCAGTATTTT. It encodes CASSSSRLAGGPDTQYF.

This clonotype was seen at least ten times. The genes are TRBV12-3 or TRBV12-4 and TRBJ2-7; tentatively, D is TRBD1 (5 bases). Trimming took off 4 bases at V and 2 bases at J, with 15 bases between the two ends. The CDR3 sequence is 15 residues long. CDR3 residues: CASSSSTDLTYEQYF. CDR3 bases: TGTGCCAGCAGTTCCTCGACAGATCTTACCTACGAGCAGTACTTC.

This clonotype was seen a handful of times. V usage is TRBV2 and J usage is TRBJ1-6; D possibly corresponds to TRBD1 (6 bases). This CDR3 is 12 amino acids long. Per the germline V gene, CDR1 is SNHLY and CDR2 is FYNNEI. The V end lost 10 bases, the J end lost 9 bases, and 13 bases lay between the germline ends. The CDR3 DNA follows: TGTGCCAAACAGGGATCTAGTTCACCCCTCCACTTT. Residues: CAKQGSSSPLHF.

This clonotype was seen repeatedly, ten times or more. The chain recombines TRBV11-1 with TRBJ1-1; TRBD1 agrees at 7 bases. The V segment lost 1 base and the J segment 7 bases; nucleotides outside the gene matches: 6. CDR1 is SGHAT, CDR2 FQDESV, per germline (reference sequence). This CDR3 has 14 residues. The CDR3 protein is CASSLETGRDEAFF. For the CDR3, the DNA is TGTGCCAGCAGCTTAGAGACAGGGCGGGATGAAGCTTTCTTT.

This chain uses TRBV19 with TRBJ2-5, with D possibly matching TRBD2 (6 bases). Trimming took off 4 bases at V and 5 bases at J, with 11 bases between the two ends. There are 13 residues in the CDR3. CDR1 LNHDA and CDR2 SQIVND come from the germline V gene (reference sequence). The CDR3 is CASSTRGVETQYF. CDR3 nucleotides: TGTGCCAGTAGTACCCGCGGGGTCGAGACCCAGTACTTC. The whole variable domain, remainder taken from reference TRBV19 and TRBJ2-5, is DGGITQSPKYLFRKEGQNVTLSCEQNLNHDAMYWYRQDPGQGLRLIYYSQIVNDFQKGDIAEGYSVSREKKESFPLTVTSAQKNPTAFYLCASSTRGVETQYFGPGTRLLVL.

This clonotype was found once. The chain carries TRBV10-3 and TRBJ1-3; 8 positions match TRBD1. Looked up from germline, CDR1 is ENHRY and CDR2 is SYGVKD. J gave up 7 bases and V 10 bases, and 6 bases lay outside the gene matches. The CDR3 spans 12 residues. The CDR3 region is CATADRVNTIYF. In DNA form, the CDR3 reads TGTGCCACCGCGGACAGGGTGAACACCATATATTTT.

This clonotype was seen repeatedly, ten times or more. The gene calls are TRBV20-1 and TRBJ2-7, with 13 bases fitting TRBD2. Losses at the gene ends were 6 bases for V and 2 bases for J; bases not matched to a gene: 4. Germline V CDR1 and CDR2: DFQATT, SNEGSKA (reference sequence). The CDR3 loop spans 14 amino acids. The CDR3: CSARLAGGPYEQYF. The CDR3 DNA reads as TGCAGTGCGAGACTAGCGGGAGGTCCCTACGAGCAGTACTTC.

This sequence joins TRBV3-1 and TRBJ2-1; 8 positions match TRBD2. The junction had 5 bases not matched to a gene; V was cut back by 4 bases and J by 0 bases. The germline V gene has CDR1 LGHDT and CDR2 YNNKEL (reference sequence). This CDR3 contains 16 residues. Here the CDR3 reads CASSLSGASSYNEQFF. CDR3 sequence (DNA): TGTGCCAGCAGCCTTAGCGGGGCTAGCTCCTACAATGAGCAGTTCTTC.

In its sample, this clonotype was seen many times. The V gene is TRBV29-1, the J gene TRBJ1-1; TRBD1 might be the D (6 bases). The CDR3 runs 13 residues. V was pared by 1 base and J by 5 bases, with 11 bases between. The V gene's germline CDR1 is SQVTM and CDR2 ANQGSEA. This CDR3 is CSVEAGVSTEAFF. CDR3 nucleotides: TGCAGCGTTGAAGCAGGGGTATCGACTGAAGCTTTCTTT.

The rearrangement uses TRBV7-2 and TRBJ1-2; no firm D call. The V and J ends lost 6 bases and 0 bases respectively, with 5 bases between them. The CDR3 totals 12 residues. The germline gives CDR1 SGHTA, CDR2 FQGNSA. CDR3 in amino acids: CASRVSNYGYTF. The CDR3 DNA follows: TGTGCCAGCAGAGTCTCTAACTATGGCTACACCTTC.

This clonotype has a handful of counts. The rearrangement links TRBV2 to TRBJ2-7; possibly TRBD1 for D (6 bases). Germline lookup yields CDR1 SNHLY and CDR2 FYNNEI. V lost 10 bases, J lost 3 bases, and 19 bases lay in between. The CDR3 sequence is 14 residues long. The CDR3 protein is CATSRERGGYEQYF. The CDR3 DNA sequence: TGTGCCACCAGCAGAGAGCGAGGGGGCTACGAGCAGTACTTC. The variable domain in full, with the rest retrieved from reference TRBV2 and TRBJ2-7, is EPEVTQTPSHQVTQMGQEVILRCVPISNHLYFYWYRQILGQKVEFLVSFYNNEISEKSEIFDDQFSVERPDGSNFTLKIRSTKLEDSAMYFCATSRERGGYEQYFGPGTRLTVT.

The rearrangement links TRBV19 to TRBJ1-5; weak D call: TRBD1 (6 bases). V lost 5 bases and J lost 2, with 10 bases in between. Per the germline V gene, CDR1 is LNHDA and CDR2 is SQIVND (reference sequence). There are 14 residues in the CDR3. CDR3 nucleotides: TGTGCCAGTAGTCTTCACAGGGGCAATCAGCCCCAGCATTTT. Its protein product is CASSLHRGNQPQHF.

The chain employs TRBV11-2 and TRBJ2-1; the match to TRBD2 covers 9 bases. The CDR3 sequence is 19 residues long. Germline V CDR1 and CDR2: SGHAT, FQNNGV. V dropped 2 bases and J dropped 4; count of bases not matched to a gene: 15. CDR3 protein: CASSLRSSGMPRLYNEQFF. For the CDR3, the DNA is TGTGCCAGCAGCTTAAGATCTAGCGGGATGCCTCGCCTATACAATGAGCAGTTCTTC.

There are many counts of this clonotype. The V and J genes are TRBV2 and TRBJ2-7; D not resolved. Trimming took 5 bases from V and 4 from J, leaving 9 bases between them. The CDR3 spans 12 residues. Germline-derived CDR1 and CDR2 are SNHLY and FYNNEI. The CDR3 spells CASSSQSYEQYF. CDR3 nucleotide sequence: TGTGCCAGCAGTTCCCAAAGTTACGAGCAGTACTTC.

To note about this clonotype: Given a much more abundant clone one base away, this may be a read error. The V call is TRBV6-2 or TRBV6-3, the J call TRBJ1-1; TRBD1 agrees at 8 bases. Per germline, CDR1 MNHEY and CDR2 SVGEGT. CDR3 size: 15 residues. Trimming removed 6 bases from V and 6 bases from J; junction bases left unmatched: 12. Here the CDR3 reads CASRPPGTGNAEAFF. For the CDR3, the DNA is TGTGCCAGCAGGCCTCCCGGGACAGGTAACGCTGAAGCTTTCTTT.

This clonotype has a count of ten or more. The chain recombines TRBV6-5 with TRBJ1-2; unclear D gene. Germline CDR1 MNHEY, CDR2 SVGAGI. The CDR3 totals 17 residues. Trimming pared 0 bases from V and 3 bases from J, leaving 17 bases between. CDR3 DNA sequence: TGTGCCAGCAGTTACTCGAAGGGAGGGTTAAGTCACTATGGCTACACCTTC. Amino acid sequence: CASSYSKGGLSHYGYTF.

V and J are TRBV6-1 and TRBJ1-4, with TRBD1 matching over 7 bases. CDR3 length: 18 residues. Germline V gene sequence: CDR1 MNHNS, CDR2 SASEGT. V gave up 7 bases and J gave up 3 bases; unmatched junction bases: 17. Here the CDR3 reads CASTFLPGQRLANEKLFF. CDR3 coding DNA: TGTGCCAGCACCTTTCTACCGGGACAGCGACTTGCTAATGAAAAACTGTTTTTT.

V usage is TRBV24-1 and J usage is TRBJ2-4; D unresolved. The V end was cut by 4 bases, the J end by 8 bases, with 11 bases between. The CDR3 covers 13 residues. Germline values: CDR1 KGHDR, CDR2 SFDVKD. The CDR3 region has the DNA TGTGCCACCAGTGAGACGGGTTGGGACATTCAGTACTTC. Translated, it gives CATSETGWDIQYF.

This clonotype was recorded only once. V usage is TRBV29-1 and J usage is TRBJ2-2; D is uncertain. CDR3 size: 15 residues. CDR1 is SQVTM, CDR2 ANQGSEA, per germline. Trimming left V 1 base short and J 5 bases short, with 14 bases between. CDR3 loop: CSVEGSTVPTGELFF. The DNA for the CDR3 is TGCAGCGTTGAAGGAAGTACAGTTCCAACCGGGGAGCTGTTTTTT.

As to this clonotype: This may arise from a read error, as a much more abundant clone is one base away. This rearrangement joins TRBV19 to TRBJ2-5, with 7 bases lining up with TRBD2. CDR1 is LNHDA, CDR2 SQIVND, per germline (reference sequence). This CDR3 region has 13 residues. Germline trimming cut 0 bases from V and 8 bases from J; bases unmatched to any gene: 3. The DNA of the CDR3 is TGTGCCAGTAGTATAGACGGACTAGATACCCAGTACTTC. Translating gives CASSIDGLDTQYF. Variable domain in full (rest from reference TRBV19 and TRBJ2-5): DGGITQSPKYLFRKEGQNVTLSCEQNLNHDAMYWYRQDPGQGLRLIYYSQIVNDFQKGDIAEGYSVSREKKESFPLTVTSAQKNPTAFYLCASSIDGLDTQYFGPGTRLLVL.

Details on this clonotype: The CDR3 does not close with the conserved phenylalanine or tryptophan, likely indicating a read error. The chain carries TRBV15 and TRBJ2-7; 12 nucleotides line up with TRBD1. This CDR3 comprises 12 residues. Germline V gene lookup returns CDR1 LNHNV and CDR2 YYDKDF (reference sequence). J gave up 8 bases and V 8 bases, and 4 bases lay outside the gene matches. This CDR3 reads CATGTGGGKQYL. In DNA, the CDR3 is TGTGCCACCGGGACAGGGGGCGGCAAGCAGTACCTC.

This sequence joins TRBV24-1 and TRBJ2-2; no clear D. Germline assignment: CDR1 KGHDR and CDR2 SFDVKD. The CDR3 loop spans 13 amino acids. The germline V and J ends were trimmed by 7 bases and 1 base, with 6 bases remaining between them. The CDR3 is CATSNRNTGELFF. Written as DNA, the CDR3 is TGTGCCACCAGCAACAGGAACACCGGGGAGCTGTTTTTT.